The source of this T cell receptor (beta chain) is a study of Ad26.COV2.S vaccination and SARS-CoV-2 variants. Study background: Intramuscularly, Ad26.COV2.S was given either once or twice, 56 days apart.

The treatment here: 15 to 20 received Ad26.COV2.S at low or high dose, single or two shots; several received placebo; per-sample allocation not given. The samples date from day 63 after the first vaccine or placebo injection. The CDR3 runs 15 residues. J lost 5 bases, V lost 4 bases, and 10 bases had no gene match. Germline values: CDR1 SGHAT, CDR2 FQDESV (reference sequence). About this clone itself: Its antigen is undetermined.

Sequenced by immunoSEQ multiplex PCR; TCRdb stores in-frame clones only, minus some. In the table there are roughly 420,000 clones, roughly 90% of which are singletons. Broader study findings: Total responses of T cells may have been underestimated by the analyses of TCR breadth and depth. Comparability of non-spike TCR breadth was observed across vaccine and placebo recipients.

Source: peripheral blood, taken in a trial of Ad26.COV2.S vaccine versus placebo. The chain has TRBV11-1 and TRBJ1-1; 7 nucleotides line up with TRBD1. This receptor was obtained from a person aged 18-65 years who received the Ad26.COV2.S COVID-19 vaccine or a placebo. CDR3 region: CASSWARQGGTEAFF. The DNA of the CDR3 is TGTGCCAGCAGCTGGGCAAGACAGGGAGGTACTGAAGCTTTCTTT.